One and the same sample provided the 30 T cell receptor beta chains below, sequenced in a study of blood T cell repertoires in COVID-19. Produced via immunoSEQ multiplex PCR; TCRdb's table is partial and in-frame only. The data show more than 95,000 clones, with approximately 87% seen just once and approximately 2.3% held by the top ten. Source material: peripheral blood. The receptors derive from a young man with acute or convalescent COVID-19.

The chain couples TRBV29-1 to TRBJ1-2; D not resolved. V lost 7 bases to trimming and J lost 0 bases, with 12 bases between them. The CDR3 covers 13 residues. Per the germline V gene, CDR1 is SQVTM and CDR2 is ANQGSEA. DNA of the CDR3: TGCAGCGCCCAGACAAACGCTAACTATGGCTACACCTTC. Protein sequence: CSAQTNANYGYTF.

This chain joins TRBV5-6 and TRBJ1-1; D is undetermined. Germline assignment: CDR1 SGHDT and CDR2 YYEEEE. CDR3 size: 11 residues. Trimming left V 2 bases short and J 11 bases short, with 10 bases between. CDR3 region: CASSFNEVAFF. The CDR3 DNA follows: TGTGCCAGCAGCTTCAATGAGGTGGCTTTCTTT.

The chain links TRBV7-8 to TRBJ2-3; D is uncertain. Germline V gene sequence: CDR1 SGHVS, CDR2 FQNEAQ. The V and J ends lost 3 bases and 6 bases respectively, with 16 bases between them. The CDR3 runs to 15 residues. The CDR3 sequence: CASSFLAEMLDTQYF. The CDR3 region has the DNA TGTGCCAGCAGCTTTTTGGCGGAAATGTTGGATACGCAGTATTTT.

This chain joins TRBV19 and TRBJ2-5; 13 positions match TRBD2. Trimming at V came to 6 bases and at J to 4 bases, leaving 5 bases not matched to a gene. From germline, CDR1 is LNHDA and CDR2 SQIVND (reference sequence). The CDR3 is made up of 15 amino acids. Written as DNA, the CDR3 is TGTGCCAGTAGCGGGACTAGCGGGACTGGAGAGACCCAGTACTTC. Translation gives CASSGTSGTGETQYF.

This chain's CDR3 is CAWSAIAGPTDTQYF. CDR3 nucleotides: TGTGCCTGGAGTGCCATAGCGGGCCCCACAGATACGCAGTATTTT. This chain links TRBV30 with TRBJ2-3; 7 bases agree with TRBD2. The V gene end was trimmed by 1 base and the J gene end by 2 bases; junction bases not matched to a gene: 6. The CDR3 is 15 amino acids. Germline values: CDR1 GTSNPN, CDR2 SVGIG (reference sequence). Full variable domain (rest looked up from reference TRBV30 and TRBJ2-3): SQTIHQWPATLVQPVGSPLSLECTVEGTSNPNLYWYRQAAGRGLQLLFYSVGIGQISSEVPQNLSASRPQDRQFILSSKKLLLSDSGFYLCAWSAIAGPTDTQYFGPGTRLTVL.

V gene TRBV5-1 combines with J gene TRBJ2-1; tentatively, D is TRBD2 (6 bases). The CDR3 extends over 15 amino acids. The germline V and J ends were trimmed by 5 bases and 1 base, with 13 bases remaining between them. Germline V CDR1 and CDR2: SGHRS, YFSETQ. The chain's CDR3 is CASRVSGNSYNEQFF. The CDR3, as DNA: TGCGCCAGCAGGGTTAGCGGAAATTCCTACAATGAGCAGTTCTTC.

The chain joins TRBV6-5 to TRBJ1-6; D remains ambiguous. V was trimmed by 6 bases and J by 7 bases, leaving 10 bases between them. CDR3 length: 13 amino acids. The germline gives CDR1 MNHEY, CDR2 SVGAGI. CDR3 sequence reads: CASRPEGNSPLHF. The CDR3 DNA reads TGTGCCAGCAGGCCCGAGGGCAATTCACCCCTCCACTTT.

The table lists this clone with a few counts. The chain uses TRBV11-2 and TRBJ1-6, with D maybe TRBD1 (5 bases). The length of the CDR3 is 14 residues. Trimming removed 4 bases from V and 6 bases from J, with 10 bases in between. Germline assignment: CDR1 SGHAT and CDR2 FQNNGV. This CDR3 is CASSYGAVNSPLHF. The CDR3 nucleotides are TGTGCCAGCAGCTATGGGGCGGTTAATTCACCCCTCCACTTT.

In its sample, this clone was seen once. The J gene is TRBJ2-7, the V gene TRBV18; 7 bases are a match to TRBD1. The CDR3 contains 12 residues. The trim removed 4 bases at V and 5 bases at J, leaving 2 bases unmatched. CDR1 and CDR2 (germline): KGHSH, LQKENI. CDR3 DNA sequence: TGTGCCAGCTCACAGGGGACAGACGAGCAGTACGTC. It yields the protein CASSQGTDEQYV.

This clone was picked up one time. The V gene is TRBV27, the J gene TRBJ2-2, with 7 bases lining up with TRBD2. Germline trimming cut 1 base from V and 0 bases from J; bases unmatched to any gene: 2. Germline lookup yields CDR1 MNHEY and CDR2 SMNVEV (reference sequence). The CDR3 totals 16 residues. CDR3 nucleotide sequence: TGTGCCAGCAGTTTATTTGGGGGGGCGAACACCGGGGAGCTGTTTTTT. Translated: CASSLFGGANTGELFF.

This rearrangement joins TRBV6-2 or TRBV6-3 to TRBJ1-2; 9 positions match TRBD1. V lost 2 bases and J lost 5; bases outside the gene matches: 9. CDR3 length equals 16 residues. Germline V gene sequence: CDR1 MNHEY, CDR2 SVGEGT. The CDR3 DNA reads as TGTGCCAGCAGTTACAAGGGACAGGGCCGGTTTTATGGCTACACCTTC. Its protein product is CASSYKGQGRFYGYTF.

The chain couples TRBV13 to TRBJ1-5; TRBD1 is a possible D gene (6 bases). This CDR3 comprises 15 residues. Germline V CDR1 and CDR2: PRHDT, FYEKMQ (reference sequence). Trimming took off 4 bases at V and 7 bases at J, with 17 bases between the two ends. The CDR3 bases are TGTGCCAGCAGCTGGGGACAAGGCGTCGGGCAGCCCCAGCATTTT. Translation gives CASSWGQGVGQPQHF.

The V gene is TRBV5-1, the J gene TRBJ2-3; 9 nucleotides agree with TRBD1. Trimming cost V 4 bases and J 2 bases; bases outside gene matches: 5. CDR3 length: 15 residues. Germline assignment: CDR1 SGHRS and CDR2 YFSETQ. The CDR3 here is CASSVQGAVTDTQYF. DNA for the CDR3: TGCGCCAGCAGCGTACAGGGGGCGGTCACAGATACGCAGTATTTT.

The CDR3 sequence: CASSPGVGSRNQPQHF. Here the CDR3 DNA reads TGTGCCAGCAGCCCCGGGGTCGGATCGCGCAATCAGCCCCAGCATTTT. V and J are TRBV6-2 or TRBV6-3 and TRBJ1-5; D call uncertain. This CDR3 has 16 amino acids. V was trimmed by 6 bases and J by 2 bases, leaving 17 bases between them. Germline CDR1 is MNHEY and CDR2 is SVGEGT.

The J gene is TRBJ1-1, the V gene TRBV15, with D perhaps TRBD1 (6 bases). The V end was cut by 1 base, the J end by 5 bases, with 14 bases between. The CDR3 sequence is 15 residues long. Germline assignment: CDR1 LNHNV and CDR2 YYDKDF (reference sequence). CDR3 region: CATSRGAGARTEAFF. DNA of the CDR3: TGTGCCACCAGCAGAGGGGCAGGGGCTAGGACTGAAGCTTTCTTT.

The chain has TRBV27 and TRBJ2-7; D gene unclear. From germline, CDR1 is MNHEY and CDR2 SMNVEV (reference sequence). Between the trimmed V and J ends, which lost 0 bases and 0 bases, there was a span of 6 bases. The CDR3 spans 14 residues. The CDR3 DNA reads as TGTGCCAGCAGTTTATCATCTGTCTCCTACGAGCAGTACGTC. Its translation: CASSLSSVSYEQYV.

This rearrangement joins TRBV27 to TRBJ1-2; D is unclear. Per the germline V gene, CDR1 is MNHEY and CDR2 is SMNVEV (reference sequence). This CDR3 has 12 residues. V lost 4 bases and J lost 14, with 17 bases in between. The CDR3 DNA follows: TGTGCCAGCAGTTCAGCGGGGTCCTCTGAAACCTTC. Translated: CASSSAGSSETF.

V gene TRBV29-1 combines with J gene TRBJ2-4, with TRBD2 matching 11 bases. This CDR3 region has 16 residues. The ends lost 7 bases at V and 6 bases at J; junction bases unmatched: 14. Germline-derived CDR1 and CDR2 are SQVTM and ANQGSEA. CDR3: CSGIGLAGGPGNIQYF. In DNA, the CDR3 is TGCAGCGGAATCGGTTTAGCGGGGGGGCCGGGAAACATTCAGTACTTC.

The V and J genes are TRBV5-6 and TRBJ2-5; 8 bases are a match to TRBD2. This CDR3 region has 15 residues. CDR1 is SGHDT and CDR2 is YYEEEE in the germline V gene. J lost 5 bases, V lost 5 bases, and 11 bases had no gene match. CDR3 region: CASRWRASGGETQYF. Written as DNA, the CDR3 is TGTGCCAGCAGGTGGCGGGCTTCGGGAGGGGAGACCCAGTACTTC. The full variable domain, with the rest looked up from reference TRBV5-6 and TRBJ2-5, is DAGVTQSPTHLIKTRGQQVTLRCSPKSGHDTVSWYQQALGQGPQFIFQYYEEEERQRGNFPDRFSGHQFPNYSSELNVNALLLGDSALYLCASRWRASGGETQYFGPGTRLLVL.

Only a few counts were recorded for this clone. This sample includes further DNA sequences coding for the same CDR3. CDR3 residues: CASSPLAGGYNEQFF. For the CDR3, the DNA is TGTGCCAGCAGTCCACTAGCGGGAGGGTACAATGAGCAGTTCTTC. V is TRBV6-4 and J is TRBJ2-1; TRBD2 matches at 13 bases. This CDR3 comprises 15 residues. Losses at the gene ends were 5 bases for V and 4 bases for J; bases not matched to a gene: 2. In germline, CDR1 is MRHNA, CDR2 SNTAGT.

The CDR3 sequence: CASSYRGNSPLHF. CDR3 DNA: TGTGCCAGCAGTTACAGGGGTAATTCACCCCTCCACTTT. V gene TRBV6-5 combines with J gene TRBJ1-6; maybe TRBD1 (5 bases). Germline CDR1 is MNHEY and CDR2 is SVGAGI. There are 13 residues in the CDR3. The V end lost 2 bases, the J end lost 6 bases, and 5 bases lay between the germline ends.

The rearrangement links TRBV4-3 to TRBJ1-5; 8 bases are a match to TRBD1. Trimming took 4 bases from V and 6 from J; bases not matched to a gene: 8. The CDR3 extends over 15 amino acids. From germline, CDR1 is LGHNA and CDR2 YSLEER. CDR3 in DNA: TGCGCCAGCAGCCCAAGCCAGGGGGCGGGTCAGCCCCAGCATTTT. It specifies CASSPSQGAGQPQHF.

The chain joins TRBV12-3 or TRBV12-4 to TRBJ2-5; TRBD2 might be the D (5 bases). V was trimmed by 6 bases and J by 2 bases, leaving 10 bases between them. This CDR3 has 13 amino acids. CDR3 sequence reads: CASSPLAQETQYF. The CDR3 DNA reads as TGTGCCAGCAGCCCCCTAGCACAAGAGACCCAGTACTTC.

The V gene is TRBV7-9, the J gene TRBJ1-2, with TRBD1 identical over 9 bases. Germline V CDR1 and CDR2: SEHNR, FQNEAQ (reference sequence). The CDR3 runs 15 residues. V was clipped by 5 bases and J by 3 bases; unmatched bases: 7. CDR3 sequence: CASSTRDRDYYGYTF. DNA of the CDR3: TGTGCCAGCAGCACGCGGGACAGGGATTACTATGGCTACACCTTC. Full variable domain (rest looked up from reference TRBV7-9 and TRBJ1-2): DTGVSQNPRHKITKRGQNVTFRCDPISEHNRLYWYRQTLGQGPEFLTYFQNEAQLEKSRLLSDRFSAERPKGSFSTLEIQRTEQGDSAMYLCASSTRDRDYYGYTFGSGTRLTVV.

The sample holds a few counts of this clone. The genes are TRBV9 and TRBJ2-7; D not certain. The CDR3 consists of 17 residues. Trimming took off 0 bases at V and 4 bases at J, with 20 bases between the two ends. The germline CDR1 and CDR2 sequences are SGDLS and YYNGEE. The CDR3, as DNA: TGTGCCAGCAGCGTAGCTTTCCACCAGTCGGAGTCTTACGAGCAGTACGTC. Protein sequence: CASSVAFHQSESYEQYV.

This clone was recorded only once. Written as DNA, the CDR3 is TGTGCCACCAGCAGAGGAGGGACACCCAAACTCAATGAAAAACTGTTTTTT. It specifies CATSRGGTPKLNEKLFF. The chain combines TRBV15 with TRBJ1-4, with D possibly TRBD1 on 6 matching bases. V was pared by 1 base and J by 5 bases, with 17 bases between. The CDR3 covers 17 residues. Germline V gene lookup returns CDR1 LNHNV and CDR2 YYDKDF (reference sequence).

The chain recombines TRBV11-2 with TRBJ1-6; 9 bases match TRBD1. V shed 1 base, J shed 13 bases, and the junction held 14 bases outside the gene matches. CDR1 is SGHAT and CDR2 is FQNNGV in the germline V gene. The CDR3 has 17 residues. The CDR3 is CASSLVASGQGPLPLHF. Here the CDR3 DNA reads TGTGCCAGCAGCTTAGTTGCATCGGGACAGGGCCCCCTTCCCCTCCACTTT.

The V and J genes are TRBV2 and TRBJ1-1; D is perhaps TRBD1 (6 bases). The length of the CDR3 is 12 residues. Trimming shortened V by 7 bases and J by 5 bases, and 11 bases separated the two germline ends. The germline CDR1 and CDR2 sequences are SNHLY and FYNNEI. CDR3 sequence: CASTVRGTEAFF. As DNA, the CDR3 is TGTGCCAGCACCGTCAGGGGAACTGAAGCTTTCTTT. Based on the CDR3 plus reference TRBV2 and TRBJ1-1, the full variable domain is EPEVTQTPSHQVTQMGQEVILRCVPISNHLYFYWYRQILGQKVEFLVSFYNNEISEKSEIFDDQFSVERPDGSNFTLKIRSTKLEDSAMYFCASTVRGTEAFFGQGTRLTVV.

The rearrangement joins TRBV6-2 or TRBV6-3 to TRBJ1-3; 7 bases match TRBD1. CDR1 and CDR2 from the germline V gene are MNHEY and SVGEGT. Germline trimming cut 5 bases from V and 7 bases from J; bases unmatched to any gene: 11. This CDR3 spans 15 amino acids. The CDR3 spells CASSDRDRVGNTIYF. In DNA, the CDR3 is TGTGCCAGCAGTGACCGCGACAGGGTAGGGAACACCATATATTTT.

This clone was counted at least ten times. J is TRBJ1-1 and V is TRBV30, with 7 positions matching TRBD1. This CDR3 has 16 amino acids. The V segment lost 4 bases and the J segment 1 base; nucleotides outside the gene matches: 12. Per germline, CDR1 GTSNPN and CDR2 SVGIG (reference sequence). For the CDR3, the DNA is TGTGCCTGGACCACTATAATCGGGACAGCGAACACTGAAGCTTTCTTT. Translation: CAWTTIIGTANTEAFF.